The T cell receptor (beta chain) under discussion was sequenced for a study of blood T cells in healthy people across ages. Remarks on this clonotype: Its target is unknown.

For the second PCR, which ran for about 7 to 11 cycles, a sample-barcoded 5' primer and a J-beta primer mix were used. TCRdb re-analysed the 5' RACE reads in MiXCR, keeping a single row per CDR3 protein. The sample yields 1.8 million or so distinct CDR3 sequences, 35% to 50% seen once. Whole-study findings and limits: Observed TCR beta diversity per million T cells went down as age went up. This fall followed a roughly linear course with age.

PBMCs were isolated at a quantity of at least 6 million per sample. The CDR3 sequence is 14 residues long. From germline, CDR1 is MDHEN and CDR2 SYDVKM. This sequence joins TRBV28 and TRBJ2-5; perhaps TRBD2 as D (5 bases). With the DNA end fitting TRBJ2-7 better, the J assignment may be wrong. The sequencing input was blood. This clonotype was obtained from a human donor in good health. As DNA, the CDR3 is TGTGCCAGCACCCCCCTGGAGGTTGTCTACGAGCAGTACTTC. Encoded protein: CASTPLEVVYEQYF.